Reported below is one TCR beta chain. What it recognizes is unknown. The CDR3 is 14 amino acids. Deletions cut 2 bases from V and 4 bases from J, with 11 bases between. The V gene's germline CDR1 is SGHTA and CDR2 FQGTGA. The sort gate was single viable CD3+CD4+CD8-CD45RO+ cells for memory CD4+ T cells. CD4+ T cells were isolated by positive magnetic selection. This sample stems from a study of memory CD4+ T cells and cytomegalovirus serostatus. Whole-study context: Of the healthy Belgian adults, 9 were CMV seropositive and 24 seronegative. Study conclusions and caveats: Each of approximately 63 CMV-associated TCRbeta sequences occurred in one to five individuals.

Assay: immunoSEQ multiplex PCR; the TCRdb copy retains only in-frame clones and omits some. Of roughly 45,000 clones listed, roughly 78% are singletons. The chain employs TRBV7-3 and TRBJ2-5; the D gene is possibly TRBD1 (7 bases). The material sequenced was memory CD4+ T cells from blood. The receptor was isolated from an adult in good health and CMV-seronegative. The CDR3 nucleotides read TGTGCCAGCAGCTTAGGAGGGGGCGGAGAGACCCAGTACTTC. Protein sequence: CASSLGGGGETQYF. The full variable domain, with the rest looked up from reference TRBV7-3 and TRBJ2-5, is GAGVSQTPSNKVTEKGKYVELRCDPISGHTALYWYRQSLGQGPEFLIYFQGTGAADDSGLPNDRFFAVRPEGSVSTLKIQRTERGDSAVYLCASSLGGGGETQYFGPGTRLLVL.